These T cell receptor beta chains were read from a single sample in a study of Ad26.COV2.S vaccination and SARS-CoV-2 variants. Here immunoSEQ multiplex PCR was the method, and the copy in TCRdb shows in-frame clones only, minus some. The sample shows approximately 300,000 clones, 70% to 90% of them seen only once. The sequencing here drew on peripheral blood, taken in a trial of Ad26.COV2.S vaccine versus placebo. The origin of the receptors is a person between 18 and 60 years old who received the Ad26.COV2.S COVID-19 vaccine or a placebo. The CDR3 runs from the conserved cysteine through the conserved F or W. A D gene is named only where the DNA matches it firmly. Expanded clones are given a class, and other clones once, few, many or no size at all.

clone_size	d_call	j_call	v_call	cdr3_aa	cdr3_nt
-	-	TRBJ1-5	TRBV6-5	CASSYTVNSNQPQHF	TGTGCCAGCAGTTACACAGTTAATAGCAATCAGCCCCAGCATTTT
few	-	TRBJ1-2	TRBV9	CASTTNGAGNYGYTF	TGTGCCAGCACGACGAATGGGGCGGGCAACTATGGCTACACCTTC
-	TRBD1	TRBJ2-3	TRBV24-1	CATSDFGTATDTQYF	TGTGCCACCAGTGACTTCGGGACAGCTACAGATACGCAGTATTTT
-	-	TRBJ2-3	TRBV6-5	CASTQGGGTDTQYF	TGTGCCAGCACGCAGGGAGGAGGGACAGATACGCAGTATTTT
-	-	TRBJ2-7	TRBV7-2	CASSTLTALSYEQYF	TGTGCCAGCAGCACCCTGACAGCGCTTTCATACGAGCAGTACTTC
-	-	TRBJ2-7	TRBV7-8	CASSFQQSYEQYF	TGTGCCAGCAGCTTTCAACAGTCCTACGAGCAGTACTTC
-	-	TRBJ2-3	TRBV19	CASSDMTTFFTDTQYF	TGTGCCAGTAGTGACATGACGACATTCTTCACAGATACGCAGTATTTT
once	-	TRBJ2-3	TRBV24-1	CATSDPTRGGGTDTQYF	TGTGCCACCAGTGATCCCACGAGGGGAGGGGGGACAGATACGCAGTATTTT
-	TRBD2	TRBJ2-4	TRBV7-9	CASSSLIGTSGGDKNIQYF	TGTGCCAGCAGCTCCCTCATCGGGACTAGCGGGGGGGACAAAAACATTCAGTACTTC
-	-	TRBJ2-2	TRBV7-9	CASSLGGGHQNTGELFF	TGTGCCAGCAGCTTAGGTGGGGGACACCAGAACACCGGGGAGCTGTTTTTT
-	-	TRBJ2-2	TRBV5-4	CASSLKSDSTGELFF	TGTGCCAGCAGCTTGAAATCTGACAGCACCGGGGAGCTGTTTTTT
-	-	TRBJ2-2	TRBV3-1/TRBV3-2	CAAQQGRRGKVGGELFF	TGTGCCGCCCAGCAGGGACGGAGGGGAAAGGTCGGCGGGGAGCTGTTTTTT
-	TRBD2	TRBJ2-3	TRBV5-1	CASSPQGTSVSTDTQYF	TGCGCCAGCAGCCCCCAAGGGACTAGTGTTAGCACAGATACGCAGTATTTT
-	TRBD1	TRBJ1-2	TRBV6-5	CASRTGTADWGGYTF	TGTGCCAGCAGAACCGGGACAGCGGATTGGGGTGGCTACACCTTC
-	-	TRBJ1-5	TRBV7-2	CASSLAGRVTEPQHF	TGTGCCAGCAGCTTAGCGGGCAGGGTTACGGAGCCCCAGCATTTT
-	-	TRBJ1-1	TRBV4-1	CASRTGPPGPNTEAFF	TGCGCCAGCAGAACGGGGCCCCCGGGACCGAACACTGAAGCTTTCTTT
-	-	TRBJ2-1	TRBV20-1	CSARRGEQFF	TGCAGTGCTAGGAGGGGTGAGCAGTTCTTC
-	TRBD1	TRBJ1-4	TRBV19	CASSPGQHREKLFF	TGTGCCAGTAGTCCGGGACAGCATAGAGAAAAACTGTTTTTT